This T cell receptor (beta chain) stems from a study of blood T cell repertoires in COVID-19. Study at large: Researchers got acute and convalescent COVID-19 samples from the United States, Italy and Spain.

The V end was cut by 7 bases, the J end by 1 base, with 13 bases between. This CDR3 spans 14 amino acids. Per the germline V gene, CDR1 is LGHNT and CDR2 is FRNRAP. The table came from immunoSEQ multiplex PCR; TCRdb's copy has only in-frame clones and leaves some out. The sample lists some 150,000 clones; roughly four fifths were seen once. The specimen was peripheral blood. The TCR was taken from a human donor in a cohort sampled during active COVID-19. The chain couples TRBV12-5 to TRBJ1-1; no firm D call. The CDR3 DNA follows: TGTGCTAGTGAAGCAGAGGGCAGGAACACTGAAGCTTTCTTT. It codes for CASEAEGRNTEAFF.